The entry that follows covers one T cell receptor (beta chain) sequence. Its antigen is still unknown. This specimen comes from a study of T cell responses to AZD1222 COVID-19 vaccine. The repertoire was sequenced with immunoSEQ multiplex PCR; TCRdb's copy has only in-frame clones and lacks some. The sample has under 150,000 clones, under 95% seen once. Study results and limitations: Spike-spanning, vaccine-associated CD4 TCRs were dominant at 160-218 and 743-854. Donors were largely white British and mainly female; clonal diversity was possibly underestimated.

V was shortened by 2 bases and J by 8 bases, with 10 bases between the two germline ends. Per germline, CDR1 MGHDK and CDR2 SYGVNS. The CDR3 extends over 14 amino acids. The sample in question was peripheral blood, obtained on day 0 of AZD1222 vaccination. The origin of this receptor is an adult in good health. The genes are TRBV25-1 and TRBJ1-6, with a tentative D call TRBD1 (6 bases). CDR3: CASSEGQFYSPLHF. The CDR3 DNA reads TGTGCCAGCAGTGAAGGACAGTTCTATTCACCCCTCCACTTT.